Each of the 10 T cell receptor beta chains below was sequenced from the same sample in a study of shared clonotypes between healthy human individuals. Some clones are missing from TCRdb's copy, which holds only in-frame ones; the method was immunoSEQ multiplex PCR. Of 2 million to 2.5 million clones in the sample, approximately 95% are singletons; the top ten hold 0.39%. Input material: naive CD4+ T cells from PBMCs. Subset specified: CD45RA+ positively selected. These receptors were taken from a man younger than 30 in good health. Some clones in this sample may be carry-over from other donors' samples.

This clone showed up just a few times. The sample has other DNA sequences that encode this CDR3 too. CDR3 sequence reads: CASSFQENTEAFF. DNA for the CDR3: TGTGCCAGCAGCTTCCAGGAGAACACTGAAGCTTTCTTT. The chain is built from TRBV7-9 and TRBJ1-1; D is unresolved. This CDR3 has 13 amino acids. V was clipped by 3 bases and J by 1 base, with 6 bases between them. CDR1 and CDR2 from the germline V gene are SEHNR and FQNEAQ (reference sequence).

This chain links TRBV15 with TRBJ2-1; D call uncertain. Per germline, CDR1 LNHNV and CDR2 YYDKDF (reference sequence). V was pared by 1 base and J by 0 bases, with 10 bases between. The CDR3 has 16 residues. The CDR3: CATSRARLTSYNEQFF. The CDR3 DNA sequence: TGTGCCACCAGCAGAGCCCGACTTACCTCCTACAATGAGCAGTTCTTC.

V is TRBV28 and J is TRBJ1-2; D is undetermined. The CDR3 covers 13 residues. V was shortened by 2 bases and J by 2 bases, with 6 bases between the two germline ends. Germline V gene sequence: CDR1 MDHEN, CDR2 SYDVKM. The CDR3 is CASSLVENYGYTF. CDR3 in DNA: TGTGCCAGCAGTTTAGTTGAGAACTATGGCTACACCTTC.

For the CDR3, the DNA is TGTGCCTACGGATTCATGAATAGCAATCAGCCCCAGCATTTT. This sequence encodes CAYGFMNSNQPQHF. The rearrangement links TRBV30 to TRBJ1-5; D gene ambiguous. V lost 7 bases and J lost 0, with 13 bases in between. The CDR3 contains 14 residues. In germline, CDR1 is GTSNPN, CDR2 SVGIG (reference sequence).

The V and J genes are TRBV28 and TRBJ2-7, with D uncertain. The germline V and J ends were trimmed by 5 bases and 5 bases, with 7 bases remaining between them. Germline V gene lookup returns CDR1 MDHEN and CDR2 SYDVKM. The CDR3 is 11 residues long. The CDR3 DNA reads TGTGCCAGCAGTCCCCAGGACGAGCAGTACTTC. Its protein is CASSPQDEQYF.

The V call is TRBV5-1, the J call TRBJ2-7; possibly TRBD1 for D (6 bases). The CDR3 spans 14 residues. Germline CDR1 is SGHRS and CDR2 is YFSETQ. V lost 3 bases, J lost 2 bases, and 12 bases lay in between. The DNA of the CDR3 is TGCGCCAGCAGCTCCCCGGACAGCGCCTACGAGCAGTACTTC. Encoded protein: CASSSPDSAYEQYF.

V gene TRBV10-3 combines with J gene TRBJ2-2; D might be TRBD2 (6 bases). The germline CDR1 and CDR2 sequences are ENHRY and SYGVKD. Trimming removed 8 bases from V and 5 bases from J, with 27 bases in between. The CDR3 extends over 18 amino acids. As DNA, the CDR3 is TGTGCCATCGGGGGGAGTTTGCGGGATCAGAAGGGGACCGGGGAGCTGTTTTTT. Protein product: CAIGGSLRDQKGTGELFF.

V gene TRBV5-1 combines with J gene TRBJ2-7; 9 positions match TRBD1. CDR1 SGHRS and CDR2 YFSETQ come from the germline V gene. The length of the CDR3 is 13 residues. V trimming: 3 bases; J trimming: 10 bases; junction bases outside the gene matches: 8. The CDR3 reads CASSYDGTGYQYF. The CDR3 bases are TGCGCCAGCAGCTACGACGGGACAGGGTATCAGTACTTC.

In its sample, this clone was seen a few times. The chain joins TRBV28 to TRBJ1-2; D is unclear. Germline loops: CDR1 MDHEN, CDR2 SYDVKM. The V gene lost 8 bases and the J gene lost 4 bases, with 11 bases spanning the gap. This CDR3 is 12 amino acids long. Written as DNA, the CDR3 is TGTGCCAGCCGCCCTCGAGCCTATGGCTACACCTTC. Translating it yields CASRPRAYGYTF.

The rearrangement uses TRBV21-1 and TRBJ2-4; TRBD1, the D gene given by the table, was not confirmed from the DNA. TRBV21-1 is an annotated pseudogene. The CDR3 is 14 residues long. DNA for the CDR3: TGTGCCAGCAGCAAGACAGGCTTCAAAAACATTCAGTACTTC. Encoded protein: CASSKTGFKNIQYF.